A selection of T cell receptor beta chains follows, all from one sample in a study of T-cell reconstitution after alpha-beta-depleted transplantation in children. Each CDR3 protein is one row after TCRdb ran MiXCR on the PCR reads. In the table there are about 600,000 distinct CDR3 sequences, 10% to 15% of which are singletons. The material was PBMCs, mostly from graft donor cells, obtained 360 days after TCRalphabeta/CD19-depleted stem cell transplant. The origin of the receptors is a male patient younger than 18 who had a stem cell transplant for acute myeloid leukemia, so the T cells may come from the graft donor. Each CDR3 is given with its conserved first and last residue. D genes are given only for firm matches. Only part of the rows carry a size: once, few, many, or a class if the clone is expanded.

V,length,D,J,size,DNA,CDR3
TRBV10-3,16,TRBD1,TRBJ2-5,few,TGTGCCATCAGTGAGAGGGACAGGGGGCCTCAAGAGACCCAGTACTTC,CAISERDRGPQETQYF
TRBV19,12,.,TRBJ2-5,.,TGTGCCAGTAGTATAGGGGAAGAGACCCAGTACTTC,CASSIGEETQYF
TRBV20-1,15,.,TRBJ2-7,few,TGCAGTGCCGAGAGGGGGGCAGTGAGCTCCTACGAGCAGTACTTC,CSAERGAVSSYEQYF
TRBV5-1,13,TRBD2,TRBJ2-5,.,TGCGCCAGCAGCCTTATAGCGGGAGGGACCCAGTACTTC,CASSLIAGGTQYF
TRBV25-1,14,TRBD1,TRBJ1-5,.,TGTGCCAGCAGGCCTTCAGGGGGTAATCAGCCCCAGCATTTT,CASRPSGGNQPQHF
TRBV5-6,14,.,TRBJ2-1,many,TGTGCCAGCAGCTTGAGGGAGGCCGTGGATGAGCAGTTCTTC,CASSLREAVDEQFF
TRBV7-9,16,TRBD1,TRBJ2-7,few,TGTGCCAGCAGCCCGCGACCGACAGGGGCCAACTACGAGCAGTACTTC,CASSPRPTGANYEQYF
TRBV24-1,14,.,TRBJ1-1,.,TGTGCCACCACTGCTGGGCGGTCGAACACTGAAGCTTTCTTT,CATTAGRSNTEAFF
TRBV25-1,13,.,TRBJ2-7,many,TGTGCCAGCACCTCGGGGGCCCACTACGAGCAGTACTTC,CASTSGAHYEQYF
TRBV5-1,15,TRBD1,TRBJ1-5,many,TGCGCCAGCAGCCCGGACGGACAGGGAGGTCAGCCCCAGCATTTT,CASSPDGQGGQPQHF
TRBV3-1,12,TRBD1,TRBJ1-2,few,TGTGCCAGCAGCCGGGGACAGGGAAGCTACACCTTC,CASSRGQGSYTF
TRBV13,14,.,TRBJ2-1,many,TGTGCCAGCAGCTTGGGAGGGGGACTCCTTGAGCAGTTCTTC,CASSLGGGLLEQFF
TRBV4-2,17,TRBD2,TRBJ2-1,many,TGTGCCAGCAGCCAAGACCCAGGACTAGCGGGAGTCGATGAGCAGTTCTTC,CASSQDPGLAGVDEQFF
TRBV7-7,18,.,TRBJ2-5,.,TGTGCTAGCAGCTGGGGGGGCCGGCGGGAAGGCTGGAAAGAGACCCAGTACTTC,CASSWGGRREGWKETQYF
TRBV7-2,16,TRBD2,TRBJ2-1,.,TGTGCCAGCAGCTTAGGACTGGCGGGAGGCAGGCATGAGCAGTTCTTC,CASSLGLAGGRHEQFF
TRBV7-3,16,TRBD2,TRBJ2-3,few,TGTGCCAGCAGCGCCCTGGCGGGAGGGACCACAGATACGCAGTATTTT,CASSALAGGTTDTQYF
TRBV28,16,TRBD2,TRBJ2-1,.,TGTGCCAGCAGTGCCACCGGGACTAGGAAATACAATGAGCAGTTCTTC,CASSATGTRKYNEQFF
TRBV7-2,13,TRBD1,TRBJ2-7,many,TGTGCCAGCAGCTTAAACAGGGGGAACGAGCAGTACTTC,CASSLNRGNEQYF
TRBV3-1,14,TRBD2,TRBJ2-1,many,TGTGCCAGCAGCTCCCTACCTCTAGCGGCTGAGCAGTTCTTC,CASSSLPLAAEQFF
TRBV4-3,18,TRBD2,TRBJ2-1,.,TGCGCCAGCAGCCAAGCTTCCCGGGGGACTAGCTCCAACAATGAGCAGTTCTTC,CASSQASRGTSSNNEQFF
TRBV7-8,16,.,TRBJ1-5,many,TGTGCCAGCAGCGGTCTGTTAGGTTATAGCAATCAGCCCCAGCATTTT,CASSGLLGYSNQPQHF
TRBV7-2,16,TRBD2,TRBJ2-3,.,TGTGCCAGCAGCTTCGGACTAGCGGGAGCAGGAGATACGCAGTATTTT,CASSFGLAGAGDTQYF
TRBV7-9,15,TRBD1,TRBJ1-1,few,TGTGCCAGCAGCCCTAGACAGGGCGCGAACACTGAAGCTTTCTTT,CASSPRQGANTEAFF
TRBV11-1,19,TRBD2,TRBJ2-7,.,TGTGCCAGCAGCTTAGCGGGTACCTCCGCGGGAGGGCCGATCTACGAGCAGTACTTC,CASSLAGTSAGGPIYEQYF
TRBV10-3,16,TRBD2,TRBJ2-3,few,TGTGCCATCACTCCTATAGCGGGAGGGAGCACAGATACGCAGTATTTT,CAITPIAGGSTDTQYF
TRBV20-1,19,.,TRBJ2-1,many,TGCAGTGCTTACAGCCGGGACCCGAACCGACATCACTCCTACAATGAGCAGTTCTTC,CSAYSRDPNRHHSYNEQFF
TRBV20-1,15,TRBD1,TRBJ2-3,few,TGCAGTGCTAGGATTCGACAGGGAGTAGGAGATACGCAGTATTTT,CSARIRQGVGDTQYF
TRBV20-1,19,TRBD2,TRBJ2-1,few,TGCAGTGCTAGCTCGCCAGGTTGGACTAGCGGGAGGGAGTACAATGAGCAGTTCTTC,CSASSPGWTSGREYNEQFF
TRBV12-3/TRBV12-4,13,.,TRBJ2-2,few,TGTGCCAGCACGGCAGGGAACACCGGGGAGCTGTTTTTT,CASTAGNTGELFF
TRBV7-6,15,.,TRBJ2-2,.,TGTGCCAGCAGCTTATATCACCTAAACACCGGGGAGCTGTTTTTT,CASSLYHLNTGELFF
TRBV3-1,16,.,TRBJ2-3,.,TGTGCCAGCAGCCTCTTCGGACAGTTACTCACAGATACGCAGTATTTT,CASSLFGQLLTDTQYF
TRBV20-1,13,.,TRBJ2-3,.,TGCAGTGCCATGGATTGGGAAATGGATACGCAGTATTTT,CSAMDWEMDTQYF
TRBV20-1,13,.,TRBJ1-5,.,TGCAGTGCTAGTTCGGGGGAAAATCAGCCCCAGCATTTT,CSASSGENQPQHF
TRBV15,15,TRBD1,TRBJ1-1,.,TGTGCCACCAGCAGAGCCGCCACAGGGGCAACTGAAGCTTTCTTT,CATSRAATGATEAFF
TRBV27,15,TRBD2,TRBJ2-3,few,TGTGCCAGCAGTGACATATCTAGCGGGAGGGGTACGCAGTATTTT,CASSDISSGRGTQYF
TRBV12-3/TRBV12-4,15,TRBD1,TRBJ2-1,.,TGTGCCAGCAGTCCAGGACAGGGGGCAGGAAATGAGCAGTTCTTC,CASSPGQGAGNEQFF
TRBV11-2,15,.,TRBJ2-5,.,TGTGCCAGCAGCTTAGGACTTTTGGGAGGTGAGACCCAGTACTTC,CASSLGLLGGETQYF
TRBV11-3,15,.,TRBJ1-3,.,TGTGCCAGCAGCTTGAGGGCAGGGTCCGGAAACACCATATATTTT,CASSLRAGSGNTIYF
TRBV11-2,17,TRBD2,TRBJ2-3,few,TGTGCCAGCAGCCCATGGCGCACTAGCGGATACACAGATACGCAGTATTTT,CASSPWRTSGYTDTQYF
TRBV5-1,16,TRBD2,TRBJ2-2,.,TGCGCCAGCAGCTTCGGACTAGCGGGAGTAAGCGGGGAGCTGTTTTTT,CASSFGLAGVSGELFF
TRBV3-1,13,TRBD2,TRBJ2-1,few,TGTGCCAGCAGCTCTAGCGGGACTAATGAGCAGTTCTTC,CASSSSGTNEQFF
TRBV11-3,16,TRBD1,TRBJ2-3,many,TGTGCCAGCAGCCGTCGACAGGGGGTTAGCACAGATACGCAGTATTTT,CASSRRQGVSTDTQYF
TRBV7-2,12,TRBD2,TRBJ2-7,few,TGTGCCAGCAGCTTTAGCGGGAGGGAGCAGTACTTC,CASSFSGREQYF
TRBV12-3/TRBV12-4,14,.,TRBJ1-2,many,TGTGCCAGCAGGCCAACACAGAGTCTCTATGGCTACACCTTC,CASRPTQSLYGYTF
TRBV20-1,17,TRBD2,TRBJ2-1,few,TGCAGTGCTAGACCGGCTAGCGGGAGGGCCAGGGGAGGTGAGCAGTTCTTC,CSARPASGRARGGEQFF
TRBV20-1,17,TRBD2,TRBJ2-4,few,TGCAGTGTTCCGGGACTAGCGGGCATAATGGCCAAAAACATTCAGTACTTC,CSVPGLAGIMAKNIQYF
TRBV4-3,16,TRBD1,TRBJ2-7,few,TGCGCCAGCAGCCAAGGGATAGACAGGGGGGGCTTCAAGCAGTACTTC,CASSQGIDRGGFKQYF
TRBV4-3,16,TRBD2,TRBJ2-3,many,TGCGCCAGCAGCCAAGTAAGCGGGAGGGCCTTAGATACGCAGTATTTT,CASSQVSGRALDTQYF
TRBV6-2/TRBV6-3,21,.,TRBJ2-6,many,TGTGCCACCCCCCAAGGAGAGGGGGGCGCAAGTGCAATCACTGGGGCCAACGTCCTGACTTTC,CATPQGEGGASAITGANVLTF
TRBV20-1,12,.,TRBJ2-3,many,TGCAGTGCTGTGAGCGGGCCAGATACGCAGTATTTT,CSAVSGPDTQYF
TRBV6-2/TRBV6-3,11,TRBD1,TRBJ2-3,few,TGTGCCAGCGGGACAGCAGATACGCAGTATTTT,CASGTADTQYF
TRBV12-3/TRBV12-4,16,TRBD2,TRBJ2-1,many,TGTGCCAGCAGTTTAGGGGGCGGGAGGGTGAGTAATCAGCAGTTCTTC,CASSLGGGRVSNQQFF
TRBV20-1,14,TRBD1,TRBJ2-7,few,TGCAGTGCCGTGCCGGGGACAGGGCGGGACGAGCAGTACTTC,CSAVPGTGRDEQYF
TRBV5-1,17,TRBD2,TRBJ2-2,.,TGCGCCAGCAGCTTGGAAACAGCGGGAGGGCCAACCGGGGAGCTGTTTTTT,CASSLETAGGPTGELFF
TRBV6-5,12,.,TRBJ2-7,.,TGTGCCAGCACTAGGTCTCCGGGGGAGCAGTACTTC,CASTRSPGEQYF
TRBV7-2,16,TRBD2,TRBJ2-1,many,TGTGCCAGCAGCTTAGTTCGTCTAGCGGGAGGGCCCGAGCAGTTCTTC,CASSLVRLAGGPEQFF
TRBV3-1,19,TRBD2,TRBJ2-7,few,TGTGCCAGCAGCCAAACTGGACTAGCGGGAGGCCCCGGCGGCCACGAGCAGTACTTC,CASSQTGLAGGPGGHEQYF
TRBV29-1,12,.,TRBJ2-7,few,TGCAGCGTTGAAGTCCTTAACTACGAGCAGTACTTC,CSVEVLNYEQYF
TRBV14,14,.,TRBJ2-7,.,TGTGCCAGCAGCCAAGAAAAGGGGTCCTACGAGCAGTACTTC,CASSQEKGSYEQYF